The rows below give T cell receptor beta chains drawn from one sample of a study of T cell responses to AZD1222 COVID-19 vaccine. The data were produced by immunoSEQ multiplex PCR, yet TCRdb's version contains in-frame clones alone and is incomplete. Among some 120,000 clones listed, 80% to 90% were seen once. The source material was peripheral blood, sampled 28 days after the second AZD1222 dose. The receptors were sampled from an adult who received the AZD1222 COVID-19 vaccine. Each CDR3 is given with its conserved first and last residue. The order of the fields is D gene, J gene, clone size, V gene, CDR3 DNA, CDR3 protein. A D gene is named only where the DNA matches it firmly. The size field is filled for only some rows; it gives once, few, many or a size class.

D gene: NA; J gene: TRBJ2-1; clone size: NA; V gene: TRBV4-2; CDR3 DNA: TGTGCCAGCAGCCAAGTAAGCTTGTCGGGGGCGAATGAGCAGTTCTTC; CDR3 protein: CASSQVSLSGANEQFF
D gene: TRBD2; J gene: TRBJ2-3; clone size: few; V gene: TRBV19; CDR3 DNA: TGTGCCAGTAGTATCTTTTTAGCGGGGACTCTCTCAGATACGCAGTATTTT; CDR3 protein: CASSIFLAGTLSDTQYF
D gene: TRBD1; J gene: TRBJ2-7; clone size: NA; V gene: TRBV11-3; CDR3 DNA: TGTGCCAGCAGCTTAGGAGATGGGGACAGGGACTACGAGCAGTACTTC; CDR3 protein: CASSLGDGDRDYEQYF
D gene: NA; J gene: TRBJ1-1; clone size: NA; V gene: TRBV4-3; CDR3 DNA: TGCGCCAGCAGCCAAGATCACCTTGGGCAACCAGCTTTCTTT; CDR3 protein: CASSQDHLGQPAFF
D gene: NA; J gene: TRBJ2-4; clone size: NA; V gene: TRBV19; CDR3 DNA: TGTGCCAGTAGTACTATTACGGGGGTAGCCAAAAACATTCAGTACTTC; CDR3 protein: CASSTITGVAKNIQYF
D gene: NA; J gene: TRBJ1-5; clone size: NA; V gene: TRBV19; CDR3 DNA: TGTGCCAGTACCGGGGGGTGGGGACTCGGCAATCAGCCCCAGCATTTT; CDR3 protein: CASTGGWGLGNQPQHF
D gene: TRBD1; J gene: TRBJ2-5; clone size: NA; V gene: TRBV30; CDR3 DNA: TGTGCCTGGAGTCTACAGGGGAACTTTGGGACCCAGTACTTC; CDR3 protein: CAWSLQGNFGTQYF
D gene: NA; J gene: TRBJ2-7; clone size: NA; V gene: TRBV19; CDR3 DNA: TGTGCCAGTAGTATGGTGGATACCTACGAGCAGTACTTC; CDR3 protein: CASSMVDTYEQYF
D gene: TRBD1; J gene: TRBJ1-5; clone size: few; V gene: TRBV5-1; CDR3 DNA: TGCGCCAGCAGCCCTGGGACAGGGGCGGCTCAGCCCCAGCATTTT; CDR3 protein: CASSPGTGAAQPQHF
D gene: NA; J gene: TRBJ1-1; clone size: NA; V gene: TRBV7-9; CDR3 DNA: TGTGCCAGCAGCTCCAAACAGGGAGGGAACACTGAAGCTTTCTTT; CDR3 protein: CASSSKQGGNTEAFF
D gene: TRBD1; J gene: TRBJ2-7; clone size: many; V gene: TRBV13; CDR3 DNA: TGTGCCAGCAGACTACAGGGGGCGATGCCCTACGAGCAGTACTTC; CDR3 protein: CASRLQGAMPYEQYF
D gene: TRBD1; J gene: TRBJ2-5; clone size: NA; V gene: TRBV9; CDR3 DNA: TGTGCCAGCAGCGCAGTCCCAGGGGGCGCAGAGACCCAGTACTTC; CDR3 protein: CASSAVPGGAETQYF
D gene: NA; J gene: TRBJ1-1; clone size: few; V gene: TRBV7-9; CDR3 DNA: TGTGCCAGCAGCTTGGAGAGCGAAGCTTTCTTT; CDR3 protein: CASSLESEAFF
D gene: TRBD1; J gene: TRBJ2-1; clone size: once; V gene: TRBV3-1/TRBV3-2; CDR3 DNA: TGTGCCAGCAGCCGTTCCTATCTGTGGTCGGGGGACAGGGGTTACTTCTCCTACAATGAGCAGTTCTTC; CDR3 protein: CASSRSYLWSGDRGYFSYNEQFF
D gene: TRBD2; J gene: TRBJ2-3; clone size: NA; V gene: TRBV10-3; CDR3 DNA: TGTGCCATAGAAAGCGGGGGAAGCACAGATACGCAGTATTTT; CDR3 protein: CAIESGGSTDTQYF
D gene: NA; J gene: TRBJ1-2; clone size: few; V gene: TRBV10-3; CDR3 DNA: TGTGCCATCAGTGTGGACACCTGGGAGTACTATGGCTACACCTTC; CDR3 protein: CAISVDTWEYYGYTF
D gene: TRBD2; J gene: TRBJ2-7; clone size: NA; V gene: TRBV29-1; CDR3 DNA: TGCAGCGTTCAGACTAGCGGGCCCGTCGGGCAGTACTTC; CDR3 protein: CSVQTSGPVGQYF
D gene: NA; J gene: TRBJ1-2; clone size: NA; V gene: TRBV11-2; CDR3 DNA: TGTGCCAGCAGCTTAAACCCGGCTAACTATGGCTACACCTTC; CDR3 protein: CASSLNPANYGYTF
D gene: TRBD1; J gene: TRBJ2-5; clone size: NA; V gene: TRBV20-1; CDR3 DNA: TGCAGCGGGACAGGAGGAGAGACCCAGTACTTC; CDR3 protein: CSGTGGETQYF
D gene: NA; J gene: TRBJ1-6; clone size: NA; V gene: TRBV2; CDR3 DNA: TGTGCCAGCAGTGACCGCAGGGTATCACCCCTCCACTTT; CDR3 protein: CASSDRRVSPLHF
D gene: TRBD1; J gene: TRBJ1-2; clone size: NA; V gene: TRBV3-1/TRBV3-2; CDR3 DNA: TGTGCCAGCAGCCAGGGACCGGGACAGGGGTCTGGCTACATCTTC; CDR3 protein: CASSQGPGQGSGYIF
D gene: NA; J gene: TRBJ1-1; clone size: NA; V gene: TRBV28; CDR3 DNA: TGTGCCAGCAGTTTTAGGGGGGGTGGGAACACTGAAGCTTTCTTT; CDR3 protein: CASSFRGGGNTEAFF
D gene: NA; J gene: TRBJ2-7; clone size: NA; V gene: TRBV5-6; CDR3 DNA: TGTGCCAGCAGAATGGGCGGGACGGGGGTACGCGAGCAGTACTTC; CDR3 protein: CASRMGGTGVREQYF
D gene: NA; J gene: TRBJ2-5; clone size: NA; V gene: TRBV11-2; CDR3 DNA: TGTGCCAGCAGCTTAGATCCTTCCCAGGGGGAGACCCAGTACTTC; CDR3 protein: CASSLDPSQGETQYF
D gene: NA; J gene: TRBJ2-3; clone size: NA; V gene: TRBV7-6; CDR3 DNA: TGTGCCAGCAGCTTACTAGCGACTAGCACAGATACGCAGTATTTT; CDR3 protein: CASSLLATSTDTQYF
D gene: NA; J gene: TRBJ1-5; clone size: once; V gene: TRBV5-1; CDR3 DNA: TGCGCCAGCAGCTTGGTAGGGGGGCAGGGTCAGCCCCAGCATTTT; CDR3 protein: CASSLVGGQGQPQHF
D gene: TRBD1; J gene: TRBJ1-2; clone size: NA; V gene: TRBV2; CDR3 DNA: TGTGCCAGCAGCGCTCGACAGGGGTATGGCTACACCTTC; CDR3 protein: CASSARQGYGYTF
D gene: NA; J gene: TRBJ2-5; clone size: once; V gene: TRBV7-8; CDR3 DNA: TGTGCCAGCAGCCCAGGGCTGGAGACCCAGTACTTC; CDR3 protein: CASSPGLETQYF
D gene: NA; J gene: TRBJ1-2; clone size: NA; V gene: TRBV9; CDR3 DNA: TGTGCCAGCAGCGACAGCGGCTATTTTGGCTACACCTTC; CDR3 protein: CASSDSGYFGYTF
D gene: TRBD2; J gene: TRBJ2-7; clone size: NA; V gene: TRBV7-2; CDR3 DNA: TGTGCCAGCAGCTTTGGACTAGCGGAGCCATACTCCTACGAGCAGTACTTC; CDR3 protein: CASSFGLAEPYSYEQYF